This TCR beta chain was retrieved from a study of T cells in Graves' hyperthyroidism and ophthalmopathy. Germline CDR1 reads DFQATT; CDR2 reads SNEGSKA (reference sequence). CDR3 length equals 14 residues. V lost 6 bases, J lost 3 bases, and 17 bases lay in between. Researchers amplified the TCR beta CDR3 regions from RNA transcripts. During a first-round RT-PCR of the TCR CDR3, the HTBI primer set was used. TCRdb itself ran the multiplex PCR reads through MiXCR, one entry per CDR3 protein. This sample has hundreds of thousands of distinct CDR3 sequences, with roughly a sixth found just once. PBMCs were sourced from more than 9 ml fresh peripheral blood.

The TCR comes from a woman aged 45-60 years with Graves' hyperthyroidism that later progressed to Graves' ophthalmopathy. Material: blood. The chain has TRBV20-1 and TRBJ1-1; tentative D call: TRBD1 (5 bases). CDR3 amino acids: CSAVSGEVDTEAFF. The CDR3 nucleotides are TGCAGTGCAGTTTCGGGGGAAGTGGACACTGAAGCTTTCTTT.